The TCR beta chain described here comes from a study of cytomegalovirus exposure and HLA in healthy donors. The CDR3 is 16 amino acids. Germline V gene lookup returns CDR1 SEHNR and CDR2 FQNEAQ (reference sequence). V lost 6 bases, J lost 8 bases, and 23 bases lay in between. General study findings and limits: Sequencing probably produced one cluster of sequence variants that were highly shared. Highest at DRB1 and lowest at HLA-C, TCR association rates differed among HLA loci in a later analysis. Reportedly, TCR beta sequences accurately predicted HLA-A and HLA-B alleles in most subjects.

This clone was seen a handful of times. Its antigen is still unknown. With 60 Vbeta and 13 Jbeta primers, the PCR was carried out. Generated by immunoSEQ multiplex PCR, the TCRdb table keeps only in-frame clones and is missing some. The sample comprises 140,000 to 150,000 clones, 8.5% to 10% of which are singletons, and under 2% rests with the top ten. The chain joins TRBV7-9 to TRBJ2-1; weak D call: TRBD2 (5 bases). The sequenced material came from PBMCs. This clonotype was obtained from a man in his fifties in good health and CMV-seronegative. CDR3 nucleotides: TGTGCCAGCAGTTTCCCCCGAGGGCCTAAGGGCGATGAGCAGTTCTTC. This encodes CASSFPRGPKGDEQFF.